This is a list of T cell receptor beta chains from one sample in a study of cytotoxic CD8 clonotypes in ibrutinib-treated CLL. Sequencing was performed with immunoSEQ multiplex PCR; in TCRdb, only in-frame clones are kept and a portion is missing. The sample yields some 140,000 clones, less than 90% seen once. The source was PBMCs, collected after 24 months of ibrutinib treatment. These receptors were taken from a human donor with chronic lymphocytic leukemia. The CDR3 runs from the conserved cysteine through the conserved F or W. Fields, in order: D gene, clone size, V gene, J gene, CDR3 protein, CDR3 DNA. A D gene is named only where the DNA matches it firmly. Clone sizes are given selectively: once, few, many, or a class where the clone is expanded.

d_call: .
clone_size: .
v_call: TRBV27
j_call: TRBJ1-1
cdr3_aa: CASSRVEDTEAFF
cdr3_nt: TGTGCCAGCTCGCGGGTCGAGGACACTGAAGCTTTCTTT

d_call: .
clone_size: .
v_call: TRBV7-8
j_call: TRBJ1-4
cdr3_aa: CASMGRYSATNEKLFF
cdr3_nt: TGTGCCAGCATGGGCCGGTACTCTGCAACTAATGAAAAACTGTTTTTT

d_call: .
clone_size: .
v_call: TRBV7-2
j_call: TRBJ2-5
cdr3_aa: CASSRWGSGPAGETQYF
cdr3_nt: TGTGCCAGCAGCCGGTGGGGTTCGGGACCTGCCGGGGAGACCCAGTACTTC

d_call: .
clone_size: .
v_call: TRBV7-3
j_call: TRBJ1-1
cdr3_aa: CASSLRGTEAFF
cdr3_nt: TGTGCCAGCAGCTTACGGGGCACTGAAGCTTTCTTT

d_call: .
clone_size: .
v_call: TRBV18
j_call: TRBJ1-2
cdr3_aa: CASSPLFSGDPNYGYTF
cdr3_nt: TGTGCCAGCTCACCACTATTCTCGGGGGATCCTAACTATGGCTACACCTTC

d_call: .
clone_size: .
v_call: TRBV11-2
j_call: TRBJ1-3
cdr3_aa: CASSGAGYSGNTIYF
cdr3_nt: TGTGCCAGCAGCGGTGCGGGGTACTCTGGAAACACCATATATTTT

d_call: TRBD1
clone_size: .
v_call: TRBV9
j_call: TRBJ2-7
cdr3_aa: CASSVDRDRAREQYF
cdr3_nt: TGTGCCAGCAGCGTCGACCGGGACAGGGCTCGGGAGCAGTACTTC

d_call: TRBD2
clone_size: .
v_call: TRBV11-2
j_call: TRBJ2-1
cdr3_aa: CASSLDPSGSSYNEQFF
cdr3_nt: TGTGCCAGCAGCTTAGATCCTAGCGGAAGCTCCTACAATGAGCAGTTCTTC

d_call: .
clone_size: .
v_call: TRBV9
j_call: TRBJ1-6
cdr3_aa: CASSVEGVDSPLHF
cdr3_nt: TGTGCCAGCAGCGTAGAGGGTGTCGATTCACCCCTCCACTTT

d_call: .
clone_size: .
v_call: TRBV6-5
j_call: TRBJ2-3
cdr3_aa: CASSSKEGTDTQYF
cdr3_nt: TGTGCCAGCAGTTCTAAAGAAGGTACAGATACGCAGTATTTT

d_call: .
clone_size: few
v_call: TRBV27
j_call: TRBJ2-2
cdr3_aa: CASSFSRTNTGELFF
cdr3_nt: TGTGCCAGCAGTTTTTCCAGAACGAACACCGGGGAGCTGTTTTTT

d_call: TRBD1
clone_size: .
v_call: TRBV4-1
j_call: TRBJ1-1
cdr3_aa: CASSPRGDRVDTEAFF
cdr3_nt: TGCGCCAGCAGCCCAAGAGGGGACAGGGTCGACACTGAAGCTTTCTTT

d_call: .
clone_size: .
v_call: TRBV5-4
j_call: TRBJ2-7
cdr3_aa: CASSEPTVYEQYF
cdr3_nt: TGTGCCAGCAGCGAGCCTACGGTATACGAGCAGTACTTC

d_call: .
clone_size: .
v_call: TRBV7-2
j_call: TRBJ2-7
cdr3_aa: CASSRGREQYF
cdr3_nt: TGTGCCAGCAGCAGGGGACGCGAGCAGTACTTC

d_call: TRBD1
clone_size: .
v_call: TRBV19
j_call: TRBJ2-5
cdr3_aa: CASSIVGLGQGAGKTQYF
cdr3_nt: TGTGCCAGTAGTATAGTTGGCTTGGGACAGGGGGCAGGAAAGACCCAGTACTTC

d_call: TRBD1
clone_size: .
v_call: TRBV27
j_call: TRBJ2-5
cdr3_aa: CASSGTGALQETQYF
cdr3_nt: TGTGCCAGCAGTGGGACAGGGGCCCTACAAGAGACCCAGTACTTC

d_call: .
clone_size: .
v_call: TRBV5-4
j_call: TRBJ1-1
cdr3_aa: CASSRKGQNEAFF
cdr3_nt: TGTGCCAGCAGCCGAAAAGGACAGAATGAAGCTTTCTTT

d_call: .
clone_size: once
v_call: TRBV6-5
j_call: TRBJ1-1
cdr3_aa: CASSYSGSYTEAFF
cdr3_nt: TGTGCCAGCAGTTACTCAGGGTCGTACACTGAAGCTTTCTTT

d_call: TRBD1
clone_size: .
v_call: TRBV30
j_call: TRBJ2-3
cdr3_aa: CARTGVAPGTQYF
cdr3_nt: TGTGCCCGTACAGGGGTCGCCCCCGGTACGCAGTATTTT

d_call: .
clone_size: .
v_call: TRBV19
j_call: TRBJ1-1
cdr3_aa: CASRPYARQSNTEAFF
cdr3_nt: TGTGCCAGTAGGCCTTATGCACGACAATCGAACACTGAAGCTTTCTTT

d_call: .
clone_size: .
v_call: TRBV28
j_call: TRBJ2-7
cdr3_aa: CASSFPMTHEQYF
cdr3_nt: TGTGCCAGCAGCTTCCCGATGACCCACGAGCAGTACTTC

d_call: .
clone_size: once
v_call: TRBV28
j_call: TRBJ1-2
cdr3_aa: CAIPLGRSTYGYTF
cdr3_nt: TGTGCCATCCCTCTCGGACGCAGTACCTATGGCTACACCTTC

d_call: .
clone_size: .
v_call: TRBV6-6
j_call: TRBJ2-1
cdr3_aa: CASRPNPDSSEQFF
cdr3_nt: TGTGCCAGCAGACCCAACCCCGACAGTAGTGAGCAGTTCTTC

d_call: .
clone_size: .
v_call: TRBV7-8
j_call: TRBJ2-1
cdr3_aa: CASSLGGPAGDEQFF
cdr3_nt: TGTGCCAGCAGCTTAGGCGGCCCTGCGGGCGATGAGCAGTTCTTC

d_call: .
clone_size: .
v_call: TRBV11-3
j_call: TRBJ2-1
cdr3_aa: CASSLSSYNEQFF
cdr3_nt: TGTGCCAGCAGTCTCAGCTCCTACAATGAGCAGTTCTTC

d_call: .
clone_size: .
v_call: TRBV9
j_call: TRBJ1-4
cdr3_aa: CASSPLARTNEKLFF
cdr3_nt: TGTGCCAGCAGCCCCCTGGCCAGAACTAATGAAAAACTGTTTTTT